This TCR beta chain appears in the sequencing data of a study of spatial heterogeneity in lung cancer. MiXCR was run by TCRdb on the 5' RACE reads, yielding one entry per CDR3 protein. This sample has approximately 11,000 distinct CDR3 sequences, with 5.5% to 7.5% found just once. This clonotype was seen repeatedly, ten times or more. Time point noted: sample taken at primary tumor resection. Sequencing covered unsorted whole RNA taken from tumor, nontumor lung or frozen PBMC. Donation came from 70 or so patients with untreated early-stage non-small cell lung cancer. The CDR3 loop spans 12 amino acids. Germline V gene lookup returns CDR1 SQVTM and CDR2 ANQGSEA. Trimming shortened V by 4 bases and J by 4 bases, and 8 bases separated the two germline ends.

This chain joins TRBV29-1 and TRBJ2-1, with D unresolved. This TCR was sampled from a male donor with early-stage non-small cell lung cancer. The starting material was normal lung tissue next to the tumor, obtained at surgery. The CDR3: CSVGLSYNEQFF. The CDR3 DNA reads as TGCAGCGTTGGGTTATCGTACAATGAGCAGTTCTTC.